This T cell receptor beta chain comes out of a study of blood T cell repertoires in COVID-19. Study details: PBMCs, B-cell-depleted T cells, or T cells were the source of the cDNA or gDNA that made up the material.

The Seattle patients joined while their infection was active and were tracked longitudinally afterward. Methods used by the authors: Estimation of nucleated cell counts was performed using reference gene primer amplification. Sequencing used immunoSEQ multiplex PCR; TCRdb keeps in-frame clones, though not all of them. D and trimming come from the DNA, and the V and J calls and clone size come from that table. The profile covers approximately 200,000 clones, with roughly 83% appearing a single time and roughly 5.7% taken by the ten largest. V was trimmed by 6 bases and J by 5 bases, leaving 10 bases between them. This CDR3 region has 12 residues. Germline CDR1 reads MNHEY; CDR2 reads SVGAGI. This clone was counted a single time.

What was sequenced was peripheral blood. The clonotype comes from a woman aged 40 to 50 with COVID-19, enrolled during active disease. V and J are TRBV6-5 and TRBJ1-2; no reliable D call. This chain's CDR3 is CASSAWPYGYTF. The CDR3 DNA reads as TGTGCCAGCAGCGCTTGGCCTTATGGCTACACCTTC.